This entry describes one T cell receptor (beta chain). Its antigen is still unknown. Base qualities are missing; no much larger clone stands one base away. The archived tumor blocks came from patients who had not received neoadjuvant therapy before resection. The preserved-tissue arm of the study used approximately 31 surgical resection samples from 20 to 25 previously untreated pancreatic ductal adenocarcinoma patients. DNA for the resection arm was extracted from ten 5-micron curls of FFPE tumor cut next to the multiplex immunohistochemistry slide. The CDR3 contains 14 residues, cysteine and phenylalanine counted. Only the CDR3 region is kept as DNA, spanning 42 bases read in frame from base 1. The data originate from a study of CXCR4 blockade with PD-1 therapy in pancreatic cancer (dated by TCRdb to 2018 to 2020). In terms of the full investigation: The study combined multiplex immunohistochemistry and TCRbeta immunosequencing of resected pancreatic ductal adenocarcinoma with ex vivo slice culture testing PD-1 and CXCR4 blockade. To assess intratumoral heterogeneity, two geographically distinct regions from each of roughly 6 tumors were TCR-sequenced. Here is what the overall study found, with its caveats: Only TCRbeta chains were sequenced, so true antigen-specificity overlap of convergent dominant clones remained unconfirmed pending paired alpha-beta single-cell sequencing. A strong correlation was found between amino acid clone frequency and the number of distinct nucleotide rearrangements encoding each amino acid clone, suggesting convergent selection by common tumor antigens. Clonal expansion was observed in tumors, with a mean productive clonality of 0.14 compared with around 0.051 in healthy blood, but no correlation between clonality and survival was found.

TCRbeta CDR3 regions were immunosequenced from extracted DNA using the immunoSEQ Assay at Adaptive Biotechnologies. The study's own analysis went as follows. To measure the absolute abundance of each unique TCRbeta CDR3, the sequences were collapsed and filtered. Clonality was calculated as 1 minus Pielou's evenness, using only productive in-frame rearrangements. Regional overlap was measured by following the top 100 nucleotide rearrangements across paired samples, and the Morisita index was used to compare paired samples with unrelated samples. Convergence of nucleotide rearrangements onto identical amino acid sequences was assessed with the immunoSEQ Rearrangement Details tool. The immuneACCESS repertoire file appears here via TCRdb, limited to in-frame rearrangements. These files lack a portion of the clones; in checked studies, under half of the deficit traces to unresolved V genes, and the cause of the others is not known. V and J calls and clone size are copied from that table; D and trimming were computed from the DNA. Counted in this sample were approximately 8,900 clones; about 59% of them appeared once. About 7.3% of the sample is held by the ten biggest clonotypes.

The sample comprised tumor tissue. This clonotype was sampled from a human donor with pancreatic ductal adenocarcinoma. Recombination connected TRBV1 to TRBJ2-2; the table assigns TRBD2, which was not confirmed against the DNA. TRBV1 is annotated as a pseudogene. The nucleotides are TGCGCCAGCAGCCAAGTCGGGATCACCGGGGAGCTGTTTTTT. Translation gives CASSQVGITGELFF.